This T cell receptor (beta chain) was recorded in a study of CD8+CD57+ T cells in acquired aplastic anemia. Across the study: Sorting CD4+ and CD8+ cells gave DNA averaging about 2.9 ug. Where healthy donors were concerned, CD4+ cells averaged approximately 9.8 million reads. Study-level results: The same twenty-nine CD8+ CDR3 sequences occurred in patients and in controls. Levels of CD8+ Simpson's diversity were not significantly distinct in patients versus controls.

Both TCR beta VDJ combination and CDR3 sequence profiling were carried out. Genomic DNA was the template for this profiling. TCRdb reanalysed the reads using MiXCR and keeps one entry per CDR3 protein. The table shows around 200,000 distinct CDR3 sequences, with around 60% occurring only once. This clonotype was counted at least ten times. The antigen is unknown. The junction does not match germline at one end; this may be a read error. Germline CDR1 reads SQVTM; CDR2 reads ANQGSEA. This CDR3 is built from 12 residues. The chain employs TRBV29-1 and TRBJ2-7, with 11 positions matching TRBD2. This clonotype was obtained from a human donor in good health. Sequencing was done on a sample of sorted CD4+, CD8+, or CD8+CD57+ T cells (not recorded which) from PBMCs. The CDR3 sequence is CSVEDPSGGNQF. Written as DNA, the CDR3 is TGCAGCGTTGAAGATCCTAGCGGGGGGAACCAATTC.